These T cell receptor beta chains were read from a single sample in a study of blood T cell repertoires in COVID-19. Clones were read by immunoSEQ multiplex PCR, and TCRdb kept only the in-frame ones, dropping some. Of 100,000 to 150,000 clones in the sample, around 80% are singletons; the top ten hold roughly 5.5%. The sample comprised peripheral blood. The receptors come from a man of 80 years or more with active or convalescent COVID-19. Each CDR3 is given with its conserved first and last residue. D genes are given only for firm matches. Clone size is given for some rows only: seen once, a few or many times, or a class if the clone is expanded.

abundance: .
d_gene: .
j_gene: TRBJ2-7
v_gene: TRBV18
CDR3aa: CASSPLRGGLSSEQYF
CDR3nt: TGTGCCAGCTCCCCCCTAAGGGGGGGACTAAGCTCCGAGCAGTACTTC

abundance: .
d_gene: TRBD2
j_gene: TRBJ2-3
v_gene: TRBV11-3
CDR3aa: CASRASGGDTDTQYF
CDR3nt: TGTGCCAGCAGGGCTAGCGGGGGAGACACAGATACGCAGTATTTT

abundance: .
d_gene: TRBD2
j_gene: TRBJ2-4
v_gene: TRBV7-2
CDR3aa: CASSLERGGIQYF
CDR3nt: TGTGCCAGCAGCTTAGAGCGGGGTGGCATTCAGTACTTC

abundance: .
d_gene: TRBD1
j_gene: TRBJ2-5
v_gene: TRBV11-2
CDR3aa: CASSLGTGRETQYF
CDR3nt: TGTGCCAGCAGCTTAGGGACAGGGAGAGAGACCCAGTACTTC

abundance: .
d_gene: TRBD1
j_gene: TRBJ1-2
v_gene: TRBV29-1
CDR3aa: CSVTGVWYGYTF
CDR3nt: TGCAGCGTTACAGGGGTTTGGTATGGCTACACCTTC

abundance: .
d_gene: .
j_gene: TRBJ2-7
v_gene: TRBV6-5
CDR3aa: CASKWQVYEQYF
CDR3nt: TGTGCCAGCAAATGGCAGGTCTACGAGCAGTACTTC

abundance: .
d_gene: TRBD1
j_gene: TRBJ1-1
v_gene: TRBV2
CDR3aa: CASKPRDSTNTEAFF
CDR3nt: TGTGCCAGCAAGCCAAGGGACAGTACCAACACTGAAGCTTTCTTT

abundance: few
d_gene: .
j_gene: TRBJ1-3
v_gene: TRBV30
CDR3aa: CAWSARNSGNTIYF
CDR3nt: TGTGCCTGGAGTGCCAGGAACTCTGGAAACACCATATATTTT

abundance: few
d_gene: TRBD1
j_gene: TRBJ2-1
v_gene: TRBV13
CDR3aa: CASSARDRDPNEQFF
CDR3nt: TGTGCCAGCAGCGCCCGGGACAGGGACCCCAATGAGCAGTTCTTC

abundance: .
d_gene: TRBD1
j_gene: TRBJ1-5
v_gene: TRBV6-5
CDR3aa: CASSYGGQGDQPQHF
CDR3nt: TGTGCCAGCAGTTACGGGGGACAGGGGGATCAGCCCCAGCATTTT

abundance: .
d_gene: TRBD1
j_gene: TRBJ1-2
v_gene: TRBV6-5
CDR3aa: CAVRDSNYYGYTF
CDR3nt: TGTGCCGTCCGGGACAGCAATTACTATGGCTACACCTTC

abundance: .
d_gene: TRBD2
j_gene: TRBJ2-5
v_gene: TRBV5-5
CDR3aa: CASSPRSGGLQETQYF
CDR3nt: TGTGCCAGCAGCCCCCGGAGCGGGGGGTTACAAGAGACCCAGTACTTC

abundance: few
d_gene: TRBD2
j_gene: TRBJ2-1
v_gene: TRBV7-9
CDR3aa: CASSESGGVSNEQFF
CDR3nt: TGTGCCAGCAGCGAAAGCGGGGGTGTCAGCAATGAGCAGTTCTTC

abundance: .
d_gene: TRBD2
j_gene: TRBJ2-1
v_gene: TRBV4-1
CDR3aa: CASSQALAGGEGYNEQFF
CDR3nt: TGCGCCAGCAGCCAAGCACTAGCGGGGGGAGAGGGTTACAATGAGCAGTTCTTC

abundance: .
d_gene: .
j_gene: TRBJ2-7
v_gene: TRBV27
CDR3aa: CASSDSPPYEQYF
CDR3nt: TGTGCCAGCAGCGACAGCCCTCCCTACGAGCAGTACTTC

abundance: .
d_gene: TRBD1
j_gene: TRBJ1-1
v_gene: TRBV2
CDR3aa: CASRDRGGTEAFF
CDR3nt: TGTGCCAGCAGGGACAGGGGAGGAACTGAAGCTTTCTTT

abundance: few
d_gene: .
j_gene: TRBJ2-2
v_gene: TRBV9
CDR3aa: CASSVAGDTGELFF
CDR3nt: TGTGCCAGCAGCGTAGCTGGAGACACCGGGGAGCTGTTTTTT

abundance: .
d_gene: .
j_gene: TRBJ1-5
v_gene: TRBV24-1
CDR3aa: CATSFRGQPQHF
CDR3nt: TGTGCCACCAGTTTCAGGGGTCAGCCCCAGCATTTT

abundance: .
d_gene: .
j_gene: TRBJ1-1
v_gene: TRBV10-3
CDR3aa: CATAQGPGPEAFF
CDR3nt: TGTGCCACCGCACAGGGCCCTGGACCTGAAGCTTTCTTT

abundance: .
d_gene: .
j_gene: TRBJ2-7
v_gene: TRBV4-1
CDR3aa: CASSPVRGANEQYF
CDR3nt: TGCGCCAGCAGCCCCGTCCGGGGGGCAAACGAGCAGTACTTC

abundance: .
d_gene: .
j_gene: TRBJ1-1
v_gene: TRBV6-4
CDR3aa: CASSDSAENTEAFF
CDR3nt: TGTGCCAGCAGTGACTCAGCCGAGAACACTGAAGCTTTCTTT

abundance: .
d_gene: TRBD1
j_gene: TRBJ1-2
v_gene: TRBV9
CDR3aa: CASSTGQGEGGYTF
CDR3nt: TGTGCCAGCAGCACAGGACAGGGAGAAGGCGGCTACACCTTC

abundance: .
d_gene: TRBD1
j_gene: TRBJ2-3
v_gene: TRBV7-2
CDR3aa: CASSYQVGTGGIDTQYF
CDR3nt: TGTGCCAGCAGCTACCAGGTCGGGACAGGGGGCATCGATACGCAGTATTTT

abundance: .
d_gene: .
j_gene: TRBJ2-1
v_gene: TRBV19
CDR3aa: CASSIQSGKYEQFF
CDR3nt: TGTGCCAGTAGTATTCAGTCGGGGAAATATGAGCAGTTCTTC

abundance: once
d_gene: TRBD2
j_gene: TRBJ2-2
v_gene: TRBV20-1
CDR3aa: CSASDSGGTGELFF
CDR3nt: TGCAGTGCTAGTGATAGCGGGGGTACCGGGGAGCTGTTTTTT

abundance: .
d_gene: .
j_gene: TRBJ2-3
v_gene: TRBV30
CDR3aa: CAWGRSSSTDTQYF
CDR3nt: TGTGCCTGGGGAAGGAGTAGCAGCACAGATACGCAGTATTTT

abundance: few
d_gene: .
j_gene: TRBJ2-7
v_gene: TRBV5-1
CDR3aa: CASSLGGSKLGEQYF
CDR3nt: TGCGCCAGCAGCTTGGGTGGGAGTAAATTAGGCGAGCAGTACTTC

abundance: .
d_gene: .
j_gene: TRBJ1-1
v_gene: TRBV5-1
CDR3aa: CASSLGRGALNTEAFF
CDR3nt: TGCGCCAGCAGCTTGGGGAGGGGAGCCTTGAACACTGAAGCTTTCTTT

abundance: .
d_gene: .
j_gene: TRBJ2-7
v_gene: TRBV28
CDR3aa: CASSFPSPPYEQYF
CDR3nt: TGTGCCAGCAGTTTCCCTTCCCCTCCCTACGAGCAGTACTTC

abundance: few
d_gene: TRBD2
j_gene: TRBJ2-7
v_gene: TRBV3-1/TRBV3-2
CDR3aa: CASSQGSSQRGPYEQYF
CDR3nt: TGTGCCAGCAGCCAAGGTTCGTCGCAGCGGGGTCCTTACGAGCAGTACTTC

abundance: .
d_gene: TRBD1
j_gene: TRBJ1-2
v_gene: TRBV7-3
CDR3aa: CASSFRQGGGYTF
CDR3nt: TGTGCCAGCAGCTTCCGACAGGGGGGAGGCTACACCTTC

abundance: .
d_gene: TRBD1
j_gene: TRBJ1-6
v_gene: TRBV4-2
CDR3aa: CASSQTKTGGWNSPLHF
CDR3nt: TGTGCCAGCAGCCAGACCAAGACAGGGGGTTGGAATTCACCCCTCCACTTT

abundance: .
d_gene: TRBD1
j_gene: TRBJ1-6
v_gene: TRBV4-2
CDR3aa: CASSQGLTGGLFNSPLHF
CDR3nt: TGTGCCAGCAGCCAGGGGTTGACAGGGGGCCTTTTTAATTCACCCCTCCACTTT

abundance: .
d_gene: .
j_gene: TRBJ1-2
v_gene: TRBV29-1
CDR3aa: CSVEDSNYGYTF
CDR3nt: TGCAGCGTGGAAGACAGTAACTATGGCTACACCTTC

abundance: once
d_gene: TRBD2
j_gene: TRBJ2-5
v_gene: TRBV18
CDR3aa: CASSLGTSGQETQYF
CDR3nt: TGTGCCAGCTCACTGGGGACTAGCGGCCAAGAGACCCAGTACTTC

abundance: .
d_gene: .
j_gene: TRBJ2-1
v_gene: TRBV28
CDR3aa: CASSSFYNEQFF
CDR3nt: TGTGCCAGCAGTTCCTTCTACAATGAGCAGTTCTTC

abundance: .
d_gene: TRBD2
j_gene: TRBJ2-1
v_gene: TRBV11-2
CDR3aa: CASSSAGALSYNEQFF
CDR3nt: TGTGCCAGCAGCTCAGCGGGGGCCCTGAGCTACAATGAGCAGTTCTTC

abundance: .
d_gene: .
j_gene: TRBJ1-3
v_gene: TRBV6-1
CDR3aa: CASTRTASGNTIYF
CDR3nt: TGTGCCAGCACTAGAACGGCCTCTGGAAACACCATATATTTT

abundance: .
d_gene: .
j_gene: TRBJ2-5
v_gene: TRBV7-9
CDR3aa: CASSNGGLQETQYF
CDR3nt: TGTGCCAGCAGCAACGGGGGACTCCAAGAGACCCAGTACTTC

abundance: once
d_gene: TRBD1
j_gene: TRBJ2-3
v_gene: TRBV2
CDR3aa: CASSDSSGTGAFFQDTQYF
CDR3nt: TGTGCCAGCAGTGATTCGTCCGGGACAGGGGCCTTCTTCCAAGATACGCAGTATTTT

abundance: .
d_gene: .
j_gene: TRBJ1-2
v_gene: TRBV10-3
CDR3aa: CAISDAGVSYTF
CDR3nt: TGTGCCATCAGTGACGCAGGGGTAAGCTACACCTTC